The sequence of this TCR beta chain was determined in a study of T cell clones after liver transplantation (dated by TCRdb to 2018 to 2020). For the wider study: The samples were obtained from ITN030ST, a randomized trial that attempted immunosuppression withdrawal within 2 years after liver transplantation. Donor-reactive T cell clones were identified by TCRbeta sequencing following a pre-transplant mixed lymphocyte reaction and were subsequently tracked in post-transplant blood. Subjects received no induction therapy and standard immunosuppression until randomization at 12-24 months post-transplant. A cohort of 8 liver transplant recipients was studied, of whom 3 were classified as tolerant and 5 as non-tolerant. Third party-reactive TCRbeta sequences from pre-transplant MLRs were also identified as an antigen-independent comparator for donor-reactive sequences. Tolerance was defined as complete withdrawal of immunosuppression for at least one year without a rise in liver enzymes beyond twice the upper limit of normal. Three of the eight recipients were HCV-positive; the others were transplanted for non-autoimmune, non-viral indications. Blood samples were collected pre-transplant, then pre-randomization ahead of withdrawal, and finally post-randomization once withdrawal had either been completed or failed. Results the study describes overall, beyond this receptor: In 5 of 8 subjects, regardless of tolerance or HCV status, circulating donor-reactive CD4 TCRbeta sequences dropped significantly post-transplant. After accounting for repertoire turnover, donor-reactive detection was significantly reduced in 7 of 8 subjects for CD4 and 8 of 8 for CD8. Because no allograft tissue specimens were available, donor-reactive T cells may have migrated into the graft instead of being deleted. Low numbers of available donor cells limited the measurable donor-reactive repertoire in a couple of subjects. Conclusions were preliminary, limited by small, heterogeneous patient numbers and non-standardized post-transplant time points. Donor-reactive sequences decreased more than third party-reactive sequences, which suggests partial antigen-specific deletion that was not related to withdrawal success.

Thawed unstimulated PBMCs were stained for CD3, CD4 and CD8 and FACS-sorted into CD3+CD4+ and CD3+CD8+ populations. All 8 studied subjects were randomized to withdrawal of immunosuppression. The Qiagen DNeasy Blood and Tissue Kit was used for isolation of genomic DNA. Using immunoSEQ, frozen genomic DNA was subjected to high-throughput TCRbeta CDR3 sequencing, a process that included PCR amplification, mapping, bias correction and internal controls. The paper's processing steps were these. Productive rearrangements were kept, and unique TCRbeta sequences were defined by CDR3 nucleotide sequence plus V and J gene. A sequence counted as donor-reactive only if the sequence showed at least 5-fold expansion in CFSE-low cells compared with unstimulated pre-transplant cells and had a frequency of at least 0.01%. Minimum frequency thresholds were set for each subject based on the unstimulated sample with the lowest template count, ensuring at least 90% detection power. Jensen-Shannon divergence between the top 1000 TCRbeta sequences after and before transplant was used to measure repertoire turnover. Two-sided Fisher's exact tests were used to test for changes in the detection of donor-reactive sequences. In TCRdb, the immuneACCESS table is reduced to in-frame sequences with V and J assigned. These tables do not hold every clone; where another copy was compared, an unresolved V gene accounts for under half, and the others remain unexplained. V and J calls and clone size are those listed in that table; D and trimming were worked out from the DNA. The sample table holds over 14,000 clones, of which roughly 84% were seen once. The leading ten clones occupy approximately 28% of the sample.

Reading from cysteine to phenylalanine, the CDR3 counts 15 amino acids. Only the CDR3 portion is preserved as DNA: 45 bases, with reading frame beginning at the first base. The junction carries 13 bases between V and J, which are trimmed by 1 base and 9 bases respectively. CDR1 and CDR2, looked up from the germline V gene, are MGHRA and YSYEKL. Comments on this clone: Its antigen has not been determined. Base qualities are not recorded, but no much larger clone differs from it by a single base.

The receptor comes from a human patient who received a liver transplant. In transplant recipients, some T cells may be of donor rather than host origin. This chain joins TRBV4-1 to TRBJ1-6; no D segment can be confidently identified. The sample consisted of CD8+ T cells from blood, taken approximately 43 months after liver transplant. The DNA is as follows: TGCGCCAGCAGCCAAGGCTTCCAGCGAGCTTCACCCCTCCACTTT. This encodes CASSQGFQRASPLHF.